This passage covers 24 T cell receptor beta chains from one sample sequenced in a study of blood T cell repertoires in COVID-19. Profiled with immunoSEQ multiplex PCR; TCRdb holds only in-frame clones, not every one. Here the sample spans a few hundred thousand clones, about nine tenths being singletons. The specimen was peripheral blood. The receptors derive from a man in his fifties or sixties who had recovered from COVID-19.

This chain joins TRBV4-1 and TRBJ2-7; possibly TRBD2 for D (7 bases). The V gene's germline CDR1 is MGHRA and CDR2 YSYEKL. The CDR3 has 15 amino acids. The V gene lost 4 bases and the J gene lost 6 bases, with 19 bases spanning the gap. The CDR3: CASSLDGGRTGEQYF. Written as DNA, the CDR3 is TGCGCCAGCAGCCTGGACGGGGGGCGGACTGGCGAGCAGTACTTC.

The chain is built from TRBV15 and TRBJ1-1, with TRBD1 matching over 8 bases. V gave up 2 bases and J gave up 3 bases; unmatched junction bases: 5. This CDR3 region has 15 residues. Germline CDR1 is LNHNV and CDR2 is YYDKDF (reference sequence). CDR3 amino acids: CATSRTGQGDTEAFF. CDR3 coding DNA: TGTGCCACCAGCAGAACCGGACAGGGAGACACTGAAGCTTTCTTT.

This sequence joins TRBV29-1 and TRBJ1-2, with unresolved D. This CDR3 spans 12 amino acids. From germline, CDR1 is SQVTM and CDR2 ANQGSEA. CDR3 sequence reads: CTVDPADYGYTF. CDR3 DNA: TGCACCGTCGACCCGGCGGACTATGGCTACACCTTC.

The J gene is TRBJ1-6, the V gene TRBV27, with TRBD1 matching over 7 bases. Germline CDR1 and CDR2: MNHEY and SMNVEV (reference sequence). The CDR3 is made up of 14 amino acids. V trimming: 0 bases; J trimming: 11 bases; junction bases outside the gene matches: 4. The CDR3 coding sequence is TGTGCCAGCAGTTTATCGGGACAGCAGACACCCCTCCACTTT. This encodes CASSLSGQQTPLHF.

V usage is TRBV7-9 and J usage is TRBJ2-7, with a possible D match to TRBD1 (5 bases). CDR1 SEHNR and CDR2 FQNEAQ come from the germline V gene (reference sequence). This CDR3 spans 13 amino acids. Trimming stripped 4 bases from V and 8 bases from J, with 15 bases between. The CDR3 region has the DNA TGTGCCAGCAGCTCCTCGGACATGCCCCAGCAGTACTTC. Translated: CASSSSDMPQQYF.

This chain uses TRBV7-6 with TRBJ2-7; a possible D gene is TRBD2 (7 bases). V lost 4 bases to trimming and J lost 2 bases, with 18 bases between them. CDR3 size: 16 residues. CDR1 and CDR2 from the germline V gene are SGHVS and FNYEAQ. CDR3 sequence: CASSSSFGGPPYEQYF. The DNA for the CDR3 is TGTGCCAGCAGCTCCTCCTTCGGGGGGCCCCCCTACGAGCAGTACTTC. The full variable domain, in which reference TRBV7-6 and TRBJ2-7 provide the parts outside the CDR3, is GAGVSQSPRYKVTKRGQDVALRCDPISGHVSLYWYRQALGQGPEFLTYFNYEAQQDKSGLPNDRFSAERPEGSISTLTIQRTEQRDSAMYRCASSSSFGGPPYEQYFGPGTRLTVT.

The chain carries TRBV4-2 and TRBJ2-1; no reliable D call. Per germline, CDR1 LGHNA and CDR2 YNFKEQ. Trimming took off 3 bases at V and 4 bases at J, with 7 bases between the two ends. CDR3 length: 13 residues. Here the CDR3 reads CASSQTEYNEQFF. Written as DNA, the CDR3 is TGTGCCAGCAGCCAGACTGAGTACAATGAGCAGTTCTTC.

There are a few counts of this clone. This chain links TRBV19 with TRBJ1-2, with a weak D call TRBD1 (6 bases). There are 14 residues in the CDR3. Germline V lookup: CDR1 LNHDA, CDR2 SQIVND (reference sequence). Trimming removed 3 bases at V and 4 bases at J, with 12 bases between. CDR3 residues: CASSMGAAVYGYTF. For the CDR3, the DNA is TGTGCCAGTAGTATGGGGGCCGCCGTCTATGGCTACACCTTC.

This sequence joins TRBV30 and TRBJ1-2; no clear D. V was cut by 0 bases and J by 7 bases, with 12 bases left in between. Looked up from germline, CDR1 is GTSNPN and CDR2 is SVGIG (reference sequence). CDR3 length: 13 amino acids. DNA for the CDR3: TGTGCCTGGAGTGTATCGTTTTCTCGTGGCTACACCTTC. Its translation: CAWSVSFSRGYTF.

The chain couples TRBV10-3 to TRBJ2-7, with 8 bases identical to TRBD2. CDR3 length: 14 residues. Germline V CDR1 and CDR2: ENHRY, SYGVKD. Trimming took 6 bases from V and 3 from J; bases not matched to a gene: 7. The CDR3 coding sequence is TGTGCCATCAGATCGGGACTAGGAGGCTACGAGCAGTACTTC. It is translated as CAIRSGLGGYEQYF.

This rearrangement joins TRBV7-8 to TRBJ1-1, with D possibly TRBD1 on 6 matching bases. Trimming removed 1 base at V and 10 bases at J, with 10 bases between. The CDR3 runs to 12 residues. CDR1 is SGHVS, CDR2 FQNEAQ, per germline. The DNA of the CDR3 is TGTGCCAGCAGCTTAGACAGGGTTGGAGCTTTCTTT. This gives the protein CASSLDRVGAFF.

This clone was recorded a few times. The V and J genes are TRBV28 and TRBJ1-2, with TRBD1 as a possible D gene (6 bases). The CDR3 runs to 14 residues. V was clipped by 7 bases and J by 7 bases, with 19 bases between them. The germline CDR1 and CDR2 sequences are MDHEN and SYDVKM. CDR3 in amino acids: CASTRGGSRSGYTF. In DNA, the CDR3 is TGTGCCAGCACTCGCGGGGGCAGCCGATCTGGCTACACCTTC.

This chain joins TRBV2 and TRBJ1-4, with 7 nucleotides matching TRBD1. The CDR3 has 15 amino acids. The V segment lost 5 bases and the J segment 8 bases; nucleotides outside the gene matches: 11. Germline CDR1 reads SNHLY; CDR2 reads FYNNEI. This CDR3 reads CASSLTGVTNEKLFF. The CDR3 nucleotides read TGTGCCAGCAGTTTAACAGGGGTTACGAACGAAAAACTGTTTTTT.

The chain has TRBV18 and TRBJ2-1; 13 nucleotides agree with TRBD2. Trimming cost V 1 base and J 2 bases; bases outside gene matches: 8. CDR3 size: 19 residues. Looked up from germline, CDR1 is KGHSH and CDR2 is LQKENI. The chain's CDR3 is CASSPLPLAGGPPYNEQFF. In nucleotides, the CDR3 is TGTGCCAGCTCACCACTACCACTAGCGGGGGGGCCGCCCTACAATGAGCAGTTCTTC.

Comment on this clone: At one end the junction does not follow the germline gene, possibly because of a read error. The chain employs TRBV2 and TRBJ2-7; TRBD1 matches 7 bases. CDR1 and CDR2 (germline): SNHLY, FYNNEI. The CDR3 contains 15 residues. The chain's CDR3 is CASSEGQVGSYEQYF. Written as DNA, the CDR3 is TGTGCCAGCAGCGAAGGACAGGTCGGCTCCTACGAGCAGTACTTC.

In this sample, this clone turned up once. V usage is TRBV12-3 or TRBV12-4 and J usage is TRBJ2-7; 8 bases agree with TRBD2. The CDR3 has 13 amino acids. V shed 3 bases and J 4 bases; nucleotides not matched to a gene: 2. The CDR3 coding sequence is TGTGCCAGCAGTTTGATAGCGGGGTACGAGCAGTACTTC. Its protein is CASSLIAGYEQYF.

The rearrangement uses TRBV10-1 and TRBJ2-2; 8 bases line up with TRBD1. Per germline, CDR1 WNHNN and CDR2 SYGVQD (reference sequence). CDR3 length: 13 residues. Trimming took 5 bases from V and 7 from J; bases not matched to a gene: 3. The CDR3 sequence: CASSPGTGGELFF. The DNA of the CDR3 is TGCGCCAGCAGTCCCGGGACAGGCGGGGAGCTGTTTTTT.

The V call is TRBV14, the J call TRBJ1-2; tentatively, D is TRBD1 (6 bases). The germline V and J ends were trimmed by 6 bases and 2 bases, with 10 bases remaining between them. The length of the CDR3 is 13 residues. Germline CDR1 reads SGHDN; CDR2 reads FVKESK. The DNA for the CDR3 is TGTGCCAGCAGTACAGGGACCAACTATGGCTACACCTTC. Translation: CASSTGTNYGYTF. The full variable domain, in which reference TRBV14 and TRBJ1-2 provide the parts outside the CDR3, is EAGVTQFPSHSVIEKGQTVTLRCDPISGHDNLYWYRRVMGKEIKFLLHFVKESKQDESGMPNNRFLAERTGGTYSTLKVQPAELEDSGVYFCASSTGTNYGYTFGSGTRLTVV.

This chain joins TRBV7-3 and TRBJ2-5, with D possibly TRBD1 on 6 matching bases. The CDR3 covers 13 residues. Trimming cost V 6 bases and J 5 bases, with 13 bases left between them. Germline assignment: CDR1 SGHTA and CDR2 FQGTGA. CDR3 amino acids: CASSRGTGETQYF. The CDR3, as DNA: TGTGCCAGCAGTAGGGGGACCGGGGAGACCCAGTACTTC.

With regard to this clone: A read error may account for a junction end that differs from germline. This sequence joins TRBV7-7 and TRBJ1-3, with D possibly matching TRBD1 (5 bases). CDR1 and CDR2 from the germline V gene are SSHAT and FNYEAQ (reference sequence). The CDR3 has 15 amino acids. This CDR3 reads CASSLVRVSGNTIYF. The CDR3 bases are TGTGCTAGCAGCTTAGTCAGGGTCTCTGGAAACACCATATATTTT.

Here the CDR3 reads CASSPRAATGELFF. In nucleotides, the CDR3 is TGTGCCAGCAGTCCCAGGGCGGCCACCGGGGAGCTGTTTTTT. The chain recombines TRBV27 with TRBJ2-2; D is perhaps TRBD1 (5 bases). V was pared by 5 bases and J by 4 bases, with 11 bases between. The CDR3 has 14 amino acids. Germline CDR1 reads MNHEY; CDR2 reads SMNVEV (reference sequence).

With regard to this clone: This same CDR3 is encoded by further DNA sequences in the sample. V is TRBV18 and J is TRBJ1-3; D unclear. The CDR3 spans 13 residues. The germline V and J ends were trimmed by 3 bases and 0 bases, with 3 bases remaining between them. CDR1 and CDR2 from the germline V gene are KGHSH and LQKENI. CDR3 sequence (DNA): TGTGCCAGCTCACCCAGCTCTGGAAACACCATATATTTT. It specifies CASSPSSGNTIYF.

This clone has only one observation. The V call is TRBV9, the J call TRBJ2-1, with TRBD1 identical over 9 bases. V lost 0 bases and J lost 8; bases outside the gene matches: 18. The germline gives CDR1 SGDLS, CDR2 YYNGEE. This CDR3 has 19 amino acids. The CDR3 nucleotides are TGTGCCAGCAGCGTAGCAGCCGGGACAGGGCCCGCAAGTGGGTATGAGCAGTTCTTC. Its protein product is CASSVAAGTGPASGYEQFF.

The CDR3 DNA reads TGTGCCAGCAGACAATCCCAGGAGACCCAGTACTTC. As protein: CASRQSQETQYF. The V and J genes are TRBV2 and TRBJ2-5; D remains unclear. CDR3 size: 12 residues. Germline V lookup: CDR1 SNHLY, CDR2 FYNNEI. Trimming shortened V by 6 bases and J by 5 bases, and 10 bases separated the two germline ends. Supplemented by reference TRBV2 and TRBJ2-5, the full variable domain reads EPEVTQTPSHQVTQMGQEVILRCVPISNHLYFYWYRQILGQKVEFLVSFYNNEISEKSEIFDDQFSVERPDGSNFTLKIRSTKLEDSAMYFCASRQSQETQYFGPGTRLLVL.